This T cell receptor beta chain emerged from a study of shared clonotypes between healthy human individuals. In the original processing: ImmunoSEQ yielded junction-only sequences lacking quality scores, so filtering differed. Generated by immunoSEQ multiplex PCR, the TCRdb table keeps only in-frame clones and is missing some. V, J and clone size are those of that table, while D and trimming were read from the DNA. The sample has 2 million to 3 million clones, over 85% seen once; the top ten hold 0.13% to 0.15%. The CDR3 length is 13 residues. The germline V and J ends were trimmed by 8 bases and 2 bases, with 13 bases remaining between them. Germline assignment: CDR1 MNHEY and CDR2 SVGAGI.

The TCR comes from a man younger than 35 in good health. Sequences were obtained from naive CD4+ T cells sorted from blood. The sample's subset: CD45RA+ positively selected. The J gene is TRBJ2-7, the V gene TRBV6-5; TRBD2 is a possible D gene (6 bases). DNA for the CDR3: TGTGCCAGCCGAGCGGGTCAAGCCTACGAGCAGTACTTC. It yields the protein CASRAGQAYEQYF.